The source of this TCR beta chain is a study of cytomegalovirus exposure and HLA in healthy donors. Regarding this clone: Its antigen is undetermined.

The CDR3 has 15 amino acids. Germline CDR1 reads LNHDA; CDR2 reads SQIVND (reference sequence). Deletions cut 3 bases from V and 3 bases from J, with 15 bases between. Findings of the study overall: Indistinguishability led to the exclusion of some V segments, TRBV6-2 and TRBV6-3 included. When a later analysis was performed, an Asian-associated ancestry cluster reportedly had fewer N-insertions than the roughly 700-donor mean. An analysis was carried out at a later point. It showed that HLA-associated TCR beta chains were more clonally expanded than equally common non-associated chains. Later on, a genetic analysis was performed. It linked a missense variant in DCLRE1C with V- and J-gene trimming of TCR beta.

Vbeta (60) and Jbeta (13) primers were used in the PCR. Clones were read by immunoSEQ multiplex PCR, and TCRdb kept only the in-frame ones, dropping some. This sample has about 140,000 clones; over 75% occur once, and the top ten carry less than 3.5%. Sequencing used PBMCs. The V and J genes are TRBV19 and TRBJ2-7, with D perhaps matching TRBD2 (5 bases). This sequence originates from a woman aged 25 to 39 in good health and CMV-seronegative. CDR3 loop: CASSISASRNYEQYF. For the CDR3, the DNA is TGTGCCAGTAGTATTTCCGCTAGCCGAAACTACGAGCAGTACTTC.